Presented here are 20 T cell receptor beta chains from one specimen sequenced in a study of graft-versus-host responses after intestinal transplantation. Profiling relied on immunoSEQ multiplex PCR, and the TCRdb table lists in-frame clones only, not all of them. This table holds 6,500 to 10,000 clones, approximately 33% found once. The source was alloreactive CD4+ T cells from a mixed lymphocyte reaction culture, collected before intestinal transplant. Regarding subset: CFSE-low proliferating T cells sorted from approximately 6-day pre-transplant mixed lymphocyte reaction (GvH or HvG direction). These receptor sequences come from a human patient who received an intestinal transplant.

The rearrangement joins TRBV5-1 to TRBJ2-5, with 7 bases fitting TRBD1. The CDR3 loop spans 18 amino acids. Germline V gene sequence: CDR1 SGHRS, CDR2 YFSETQ. V shed 1 base, J shed 2 bases, and the junction held 14 bases outside the gene matches. CDR3 nucleotides: TGCGCCAGCAGCTTGCACCGGGCCACAGGGGATCGACAAGAGACCCAGTACTTC. Its protein product is CASSLHRATGDRQETQYF.

In this sample, this clone turned up a few times. CDR3 amino acids: CASSKTISNTGELFF. CDR3 DNA sequence: TGTGCCAGCAGCAAGACTATTTCGAACACCGGGGAGCTGTTTTTT. This rearrangement joins TRBV7-2 to TRBJ2-2; D possibly corresponds to TRBD2 (5 bases). V was pared by 5 bases and J by 0 bases, with 10 bases between. CDR3 length: 15 residues. Germline assignment: CDR1 SGHTA and CDR2 FQGNSA.

The J gene is TRBJ2-2, the V gene TRBV7-2, with unresolved D. The CDR3 runs to 15 residues. CDR1 and CDR2 from the germline V gene are SGHTA and FQGNSA. Trimming took off 5 bases at V and 4 bases at J, with 14 bases between the two ends. The CDR3 DNA reads TGTGCCAGCAGCGTTCTGGTAATGAGCACCGGGGAGCTGTTTTTT. This codes for CASSVLVMSTGELFF. Drawing the rest from reference TRBV7-2 and TRBJ2-2, the complete variable domain is GAGVSQSPSNKVTEKGKDVELRCDPISGHTALYWYRQSLGQGLEFLIYFQGNSAPDKSGLPSDRFSAERTGGSVSTLTIQRTQQEDSAVYLCASSVLVMSTGELFFGEGSRLTVL.

V is TRBV6-1 and J is TRBJ2-3; D not resolved. Germline CDR1 is MNHNS and CDR2 is SASEGT. This CDR3 is built from 15 residues. Between the trimmed V and J ends, which lost 5 bases and 0 bases, there was a span of 12 bases. CDR3 DNA sequence: TGTGCCAGCAGTTCATTAAGTACTAGCACAGATACGCAGTATTTT. It translates to CASSSLSTSTDTQYF.

In regard to this clone: One junction end disagrees with the germline gene, perhaps due to a read error. This chain links TRBV10-3 with TRBJ2-1; 14 nucleotides match TRBD2. The germline V gene has CDR1 ENHRY and CDR2 SYGVKD. This CDR3 comprises 16 residues. CDR3 protein: CASSYSTSGRAAEQFF. In DNA form, the CDR3 reads TGTGCCAGCAGTTACTCGACTAGCGGGAGGGCCGCCGAGCAGTTCTTC.

This chain uses TRBV2 with TRBJ1-5, with no clear D. V was cut by 0 bases and J by 0 bases, with 9 bases left in between. The germline V gene encodes CDR1 SNHLY and CDR2 FYNNEI. The CDR3 length is 16 residues. CDR3 nucleotides: TGTGCCAGCAGTGAAGCTGATCCACATAGCAATCAGCCCCAGCATTTT. Translating it yields CASSEADPHSNQPQHF. Variable domain in full (rest from reference TRBV2 and TRBJ1-5): EPEVTQTPSHQVTQMGQEVILRCVPISNHLYFYWYRQILGQKVEFLVSFYNNEISEKSEIFDDQFSVERPDGSNFTLKIRSTKLEDSAMYFCASSEADPHSNQPQHFGDGTRLSIL.

With respect to this clone: This is likely a read error, given that the CDR3 carries no conserved phenylalanine or tryptophan at its end. Because the CDR3's place on the DNA is in doubt, the DNA is left out and the CDR3 is given as listed by TCRdb. The chain links TRBV7-8 to TRBJ2-7; TRBD2 is the table's D call, not checked against the DNA. The CDR3 has 13 amino acids, counting both end residues. Germline-derived CDR1 and CDR2 are SGHVS and FQNEAQ. CDR3 region: CASSLFRSGGLEP.

A few counts support this clone. This chain connects TRBV7-9 to TRBJ1-1, with a possible D match to TRBD1 (6 bases). V lost 5 bases, J lost 7 bases, and 20 bases lay in between. The length of the CDR3 is 15 residues. Per germline, CDR1 SEHNR and CDR2 FQNEAQ (reference sequence). The CDR3 region is CASSPGQTGRNEAFF. The DNA for the CDR3 is TGTGCCAGCAGCCCTGGACAGACCGGACGTAATGAAGCTTTCTTT.

DNA for the CDR3: TGTGCCAGCAGTTTATCCCAGGGAGGGGTCCATAATGAGCAGTTCTTC. Amino acids: CASSLSQGGVHNEQFF. The chain couples TRBV27 to TRBJ2-1; 7 positions agree with TRBD2. CDR3 length: 16 residues. The V gene end was trimmed by 0 bases and the J gene end by 7 bases; junction bases not matched to a gene: 9. CDR1 MNHEY and CDR2 SMNVEV come from the germline V gene (reference sequence).

This clone was counted a single time. This chain joins TRBV7-8 and TRBJ2-1; 13 bases are shared with TRBD2. Per the germline V gene, CDR1 is SGHVS and CDR2 is FQNEAQ. With V trimmed by 11 bases and J by 2 bases, 6 bases remained unmatched. This CDR3 contains 15 residues. CDR3 DNA: TGTGCCGGGGGGGGGACTAGCGGGACCTACAATGAGCAGTTCTTC. Amino acid sequence: CAGGGTSGTYNEQFF.

The CDR3 is CASSEGSTVYEKLFF. CDR3 DNA sequence: TGTGCCAGCAGCGAGGGGTCCACGGTCTATGAAAAACTGTTTTTT. The chain joins TRBV9 to TRBJ1-4; the D gene is possibly TRBD1 (5 bases). V dropped 3 bases and J dropped 6 bases, with 15 bases sitting between them. The V gene's germline CDR1 is SGDLS and CDR2 YYNGEE. This CDR3 has 15 amino acids.

The chain links TRBV15 to TRBJ2-7, with 8 bases identical to TRBD1. There are 15 residues in the CDR3. Germline V gene sequence: CDR1 LNHNV, CDR2 YYDKDF (reference sequence). The J segment lost 2 bases and the V segment lost 1 base, leaving 4 bases of the junction unmatched. As DNA, the CDR3 is TGTGCCACCAGCAGAGCCGGGACAGGCCCCTACGAGCAGTACTTC. It is translated as CATSRAGTGPYEQYF.

This clone is categorized as medium-sized. The chain carries TRBV7-8 and TRBJ2-4, with a possible D match to TRBD2 (6 bases). The CDR3 runs 14 residues. Trimming took 3 bases from V and 8 from J, leaving 14 bases between them. Per germline, CDR1 SGHVS and CDR2 FQNEAQ. The CDR3 region is CASSFGGNGDIQYF. CDR3 DNA: TGTGCCAGCAGCTTCGGGGGAAACGGGGACATTCAGTACTTC.

This chain joins TRBV27 and TRBJ1-4, with 7 bases identical to TRBD1. The ends lost 5 bases at V and 3 bases at J; junction bases unmatched: 6. The CDR3 has 15 amino acids. The germline gives CDR1 MNHEY, CDR2 SMNVEV (reference sequence). The CDR3 region has the DNA TGTGCCAGCAGTCCCCGACAGGGCTCTAATGAAAAACTGTTTTTT. Its translation is CASSPRQGSNEKLFF. The full variable domain, with the rest looked up from reference TRBV27 and TRBJ1-4, is EAQVTQNPRYLITVTGKKLTVTCSQNMNHEYMSWYRQDPGLGLRQIYYSMNVEVTDKGDVPEGYKVSRKEKRNFPLILESPSPNQTSLYFCASSPRQGSNEKLFFGSGTQLSVL.

The genes are TRBV5-4 and TRBJ1-5; 7 positions match TRBD1. This CDR3 is built from 17 residues. With 0 bases clipped from V and 2 bases from J, the junction kept 8 bases outside the gene matches. Germline V CDR1 and CDR2: SGHNT, YYREEE (reference sequence). CDR3 DNA: TGTGCCAGCAGCTTGGGCACAGGGGTATTAGGCAATCAGCCCCAGCATTTT. Protein: CASSLGTGVLGNQPQHF.

This clone was picked up a small number of times. This sequence joins TRBV10-1 and TRBJ2-1; possible D gene TRBD1, 7 bases. Between the trimmed V and J ends, which lost 10 bases and 3 bases, there was a span of 22 bases. CDR3 length: 16 amino acids. Per the germline V gene, CDR1 is WNHNN and CDR2 is SYGVQD (reference sequence). DNA of the CDR3: TGCGCCACTCAGGGGGGCGGCCGAGCGGGCTACAATGAGCAGTTCTTC. Its protein is CATQGGGRAGYNEQFF.

This clone was picked up a small number of times. This rearrangement joins TRBV12-2 to TRBJ1-2; the table gives TRBD1 as D, unverified against the DNA. TRBV12-2 is a recognized pseudogene. The CDR3 sequence is 14 residues long. The CDR3 loop reads CASRLVPGGEGYTF. The CDR3 DNA follows: TGTGCAAGTCGCTTAGTTCCAGGGGGTGAGGGCTACACCTTC.

In DNA form, the CDR3 reads TGTGCCAGCAGCTTGTATAGCACAGATACGCAGTATTTT. This sequence encodes CASSLYSTDTQYF. The chain couples TRBV7-8 to TRBJ2-3, with D uncertain. CDR3 length: 13 amino acids. Germline CDR1 and CDR2: SGHVS and FQNEAQ. Trimming took off 3 bases at V and 0 bases at J, with 4 bases between the two ends.

Only a few counts were recorded for this clone. The chain recombines TRBV6-1 with TRBJ1-2; TRBD1 aligns across 9 bases. Germline V gene lookup returns CDR1 MNHNS and CDR2 SASEGT. V shed 4 bases, J shed 7 bases, and the junction held 7 bases outside the gene matches. The CDR3 totals 14 residues. The CDR3 loop reads CASSGGRQGGGYTF. As DNA, the CDR3 is TGTGCCAGCAGTGGGGGGCGACAGGGGGGTGGCTACACCTTC.

The V and J genes are TRBV28 and TRBJ2-2; D ambiguous. V was shortened by 6 bases and J by 3 bases, with 5 bases between the two germline ends. CDR3 length: 12 residues. CDR1 is MDHEN and CDR2 is SYDVKM in the germline V gene. CDR3 sequence: CASRLHTGELFF. In nucleotides, the CDR3 is TGTGCCAGCAGACTACACACCGGGGAGCTGTTTTTT.